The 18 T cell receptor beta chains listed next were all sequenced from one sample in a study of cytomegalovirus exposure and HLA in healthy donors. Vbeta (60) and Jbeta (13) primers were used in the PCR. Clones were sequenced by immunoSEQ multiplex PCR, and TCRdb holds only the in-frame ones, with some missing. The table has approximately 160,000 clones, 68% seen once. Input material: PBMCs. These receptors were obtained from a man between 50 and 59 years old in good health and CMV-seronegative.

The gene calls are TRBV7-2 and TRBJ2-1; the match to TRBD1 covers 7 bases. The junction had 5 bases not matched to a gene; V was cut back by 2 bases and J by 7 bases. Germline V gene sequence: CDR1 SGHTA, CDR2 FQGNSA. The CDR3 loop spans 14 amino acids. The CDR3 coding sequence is TGTGCCAGCAGCTTACACAGGGGACGGAATGAGCAGTTCTTC. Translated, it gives CASSLHRGRNEQFF.

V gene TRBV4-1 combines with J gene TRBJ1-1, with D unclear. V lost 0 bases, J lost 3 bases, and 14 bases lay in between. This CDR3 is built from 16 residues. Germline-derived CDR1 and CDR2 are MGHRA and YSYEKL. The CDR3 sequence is CASSQEGGRQDTEAFF. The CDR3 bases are TGCGCCAGCAGCCAAGAAGGTGGCCGGCAGGACACTGAAGCTTTCTTT.

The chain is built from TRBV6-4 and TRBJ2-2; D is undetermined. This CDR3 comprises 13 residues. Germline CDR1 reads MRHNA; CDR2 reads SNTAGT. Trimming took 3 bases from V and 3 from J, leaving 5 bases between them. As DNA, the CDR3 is TGTGCCAGCAGTGAACAGCACACCGGGGAGCTGTTTTTT. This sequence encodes CASSEQHTGELFF.

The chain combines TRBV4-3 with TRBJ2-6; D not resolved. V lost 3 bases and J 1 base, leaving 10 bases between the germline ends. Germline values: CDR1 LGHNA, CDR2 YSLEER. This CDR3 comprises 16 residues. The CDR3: CASSHSTGSGANVLTF. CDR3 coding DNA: TGCGCCAGCAGCCATAGTACCGGGTCTGGGGCCAACGTCCTGACTTTC.

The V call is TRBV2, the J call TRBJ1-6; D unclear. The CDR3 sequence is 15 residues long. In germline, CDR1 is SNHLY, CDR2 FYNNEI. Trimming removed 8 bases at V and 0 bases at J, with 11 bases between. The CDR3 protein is CASGGLGSYNSPLHF. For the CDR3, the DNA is TGTGCCAGCGGAGGATTGGGCTCCTATAATTCACCCCTCCACTTT.

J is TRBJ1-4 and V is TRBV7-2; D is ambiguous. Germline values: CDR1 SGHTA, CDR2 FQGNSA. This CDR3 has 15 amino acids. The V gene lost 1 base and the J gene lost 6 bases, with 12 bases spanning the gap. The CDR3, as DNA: TGTGCCAGCAGCTTAGATGGCAGGAGGGATGAAAAACTGTTTTTT. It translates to CASSLDGRRDEKLFF.

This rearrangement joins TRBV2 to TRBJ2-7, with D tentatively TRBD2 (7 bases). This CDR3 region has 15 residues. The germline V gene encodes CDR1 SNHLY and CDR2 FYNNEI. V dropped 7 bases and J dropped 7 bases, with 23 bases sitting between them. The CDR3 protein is CASTTGGANGSEQYF. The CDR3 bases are TGTGCCAGCACTACTGGGGGGGCGAACGGGTCGGAGCAGTACTTC.

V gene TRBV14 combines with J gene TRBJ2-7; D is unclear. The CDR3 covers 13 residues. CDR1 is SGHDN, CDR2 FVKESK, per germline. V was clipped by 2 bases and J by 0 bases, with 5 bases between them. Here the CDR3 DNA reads TGTGCCAGCAGCCAAAGGAGCTCCTACGAGCAGTACTTC. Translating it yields CASSQRSSYEQYF.

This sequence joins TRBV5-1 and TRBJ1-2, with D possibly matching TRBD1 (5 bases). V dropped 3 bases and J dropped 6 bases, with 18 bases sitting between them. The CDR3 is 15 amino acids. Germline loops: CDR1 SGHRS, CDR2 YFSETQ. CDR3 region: CASSSQGAGSHGYTF. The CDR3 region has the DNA TGCGCCAGCAGCTCGCAGGGTGCAGGGTCGCATGGCTACACCTTC. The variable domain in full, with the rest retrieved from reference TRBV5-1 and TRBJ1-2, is KAGVTQTPRYLIKTRGQQVTLSCSPISGHRSVSWYQQTPGQGLQFLFEYFSETQRNKGNFPGRFSGRQFSNSRSEMNVSTLELGDSALYLCASSSQGAGSHGYTFGSGTRLTVV.

The CDR3 spells CSADWGVRETQYF. DNA for the CDR3: TGCAGCGCTGACTGGGGGGTCCGAGAGACCCAGTACTTC. This sequence joins TRBV29-1 and TRBJ2-5, with D maybe TRBD2 (6 bases). V lost 7 bases, J lost 4 bases, and 16 bases lay in between. The germline V gene has CDR1 SQVTM and CDR2 ANQGSEA. This CDR3 comprises 13 residues.

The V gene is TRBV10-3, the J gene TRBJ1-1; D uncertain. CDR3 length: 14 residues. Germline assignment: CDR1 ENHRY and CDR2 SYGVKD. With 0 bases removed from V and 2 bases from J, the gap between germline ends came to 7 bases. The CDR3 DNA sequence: TGTGCCATCAGTGAGTCGCCAGTAAACACTGAAGCTTTCTTT. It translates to CAISESPVNTEAFF.

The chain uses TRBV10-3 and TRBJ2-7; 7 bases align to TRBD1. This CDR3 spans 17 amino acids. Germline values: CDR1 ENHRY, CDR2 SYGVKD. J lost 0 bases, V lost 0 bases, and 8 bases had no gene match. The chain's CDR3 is CAISESSQGESSYEQYF. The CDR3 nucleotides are TGTGCCATCAGTGAGTCGAGCCAGGGGGAAAGCTCCTACGAGCAGTACTTC.

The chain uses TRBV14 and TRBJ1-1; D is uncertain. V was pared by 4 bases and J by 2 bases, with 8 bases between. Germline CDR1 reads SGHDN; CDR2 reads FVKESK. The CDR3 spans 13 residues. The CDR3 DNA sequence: TGTGCCAGCAGCCGGACTTACAACACTGAAGCTTTCTTT. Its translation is CASSRTYNTEAFF.

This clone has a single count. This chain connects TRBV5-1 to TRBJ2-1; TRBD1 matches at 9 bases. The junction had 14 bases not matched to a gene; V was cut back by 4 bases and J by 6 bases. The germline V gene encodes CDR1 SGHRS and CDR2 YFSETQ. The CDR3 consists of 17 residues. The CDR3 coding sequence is TGCGCCAGCAGCCCCCGGGGTGGGACAGGGATGATCAATGAGCAGTTCTTC. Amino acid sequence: CASSPRGGTGMINEQFF. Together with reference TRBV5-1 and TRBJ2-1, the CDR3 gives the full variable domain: KAGVTQTPRYLIKTRGQQVTLSCSPISGHRSVSWYQQTPGQGLQFLFEYFSETQRNKGNFPGRFSGRQFSNSRSEMNVSTLELGDSALYLCASSPRGGTGMINEQFFGPGTRLTVL.

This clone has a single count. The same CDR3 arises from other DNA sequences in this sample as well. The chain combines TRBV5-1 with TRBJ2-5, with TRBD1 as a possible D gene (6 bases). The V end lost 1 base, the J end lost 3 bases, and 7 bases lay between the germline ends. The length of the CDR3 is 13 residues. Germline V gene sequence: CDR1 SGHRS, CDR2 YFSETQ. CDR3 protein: CASSLSGEETQYF. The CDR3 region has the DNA TGCGCCAGCAGCTTGTCAGGGGAAGAGACCCAGTACTTC. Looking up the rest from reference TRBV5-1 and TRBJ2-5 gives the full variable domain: KAGVTQTPRYLIKTRGQQVTLSCSPISGHRSVSWYQQTPGQGLQFLFEYFSETQRNKGNFPGRFSGRQFSNSRSEMNVSTLELGDSALYLCASSLSGEETQYFGPGTRLLVL.

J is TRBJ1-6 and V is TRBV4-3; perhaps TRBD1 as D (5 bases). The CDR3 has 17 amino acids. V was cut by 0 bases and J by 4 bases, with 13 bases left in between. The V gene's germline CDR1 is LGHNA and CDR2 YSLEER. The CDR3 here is CASSQEVAGFYNSPLHF. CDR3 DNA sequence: TGCGCCAGCAGCCAAGAGGTCGCAGGGTTTTATAATTCACCCCTCCACTTT.

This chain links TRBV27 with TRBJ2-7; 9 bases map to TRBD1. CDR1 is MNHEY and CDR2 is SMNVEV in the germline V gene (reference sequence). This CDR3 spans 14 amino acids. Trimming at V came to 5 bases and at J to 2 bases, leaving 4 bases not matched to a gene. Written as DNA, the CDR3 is TGTGCCAGCAGTACGGACAGGGGCCCCTACGAGCAGTACTTC. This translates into CASSTDRGPYEQYF.

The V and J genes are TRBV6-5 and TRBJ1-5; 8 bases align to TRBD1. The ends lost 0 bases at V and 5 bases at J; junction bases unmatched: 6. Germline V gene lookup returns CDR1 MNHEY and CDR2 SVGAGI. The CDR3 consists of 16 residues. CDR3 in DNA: TGTGCCAGCAGTTACTCCCAGGGGGCTGGGGATCAGCCCCAGCATTTT. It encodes CASSYSQGAGDQPQHF.